This T cell receptor beta chain derives from a study of blood T cell repertoires in COVID-19. On the study more broadly: Acute and convalescent COVID-19 samples came from the United States, Italy and Spain.

Original methodology: Amplification of reference gene primers provided the estimated nucleated cell counts. Produced via immunoSEQ multiplex PCR; TCRdb's table is partial and in-frame only. The DNA was the basis for D and trimming; V, J and clone size are from that table. This repertoire shows around 160,000 clones, 75% to 90% found once; its top ten account for around 8%. V dropped 8 bases and J dropped 2 bases, with 6 bases sitting between them. Germline lookup yields CDR1 WSHSY and CDR2 SAAADI. The CDR3 runs to 11 residues. It was during active infection that Seattle patients were enrolled and then longitudinally followed.

The sequencing input was peripheral blood. The gene calls are TRBV10-2 and TRBJ1-2; D is unresolved. The clonotype comes from a woman aged 55-75 years with COVID-19, enrolled during active disease. The CDR3: CASLSNYGYTF. CDR3 in DNA: TGCGCCAGCCTGAGCAACTATGGCTACACCTTC.